This entry is about one T cell receptor beta chain. Use of 60 Vbeta and 13 Jbeta primers characterized the PCR. Sequencing was performed with immunoSEQ multiplex PCR; in TCRdb, only in-frame clones are kept and a portion is missing. The data hold 110,000 or so clones, with approximately 70% observed a single time. This sample stems from a study of cytomegalovirus exposure and HLA in healthy donors. Background on the study: In terms of ancestry, the Caucasian-associated cluster contained 80% to 90% of the roughly 400 genotyped donors.

The CDR3 length is 13 residues. The germline CDR1 and CDR2 sequences are SGHRS and YFSETQ. The ends were cut back, 0 bases at V and 4 bases at J, with 7 bases in the middle. Sequenced: PBMCs. This chain joins TRBV5-1 and TRBJ1-2; D uncertain. This clonotype originated in a woman between 70 and 85 years old in good health and CMV-seropositive. CDR3 loop: CASSLASGYGYTF. Here the CDR3 DNA reads TGCGCCAGCAGCTTGGCTTCGGGCTATGGCTACACCTTC.